These 18 T cell receptor beta chains originate from one sample sequenced in a study of cytomegalovirus exposure and HLA in healthy donors. TCRdb keeps only in-frame clones here, not all; method: immunoSEQ multiplex PCR. Among about 56,000 clones listed, roughly nine tenths were seen once. The specimen sequenced was PBMCs. Every receptor here comes from a young woman in good health and CMV-seronegative.

The chain links TRBV18 to TRBJ1-3; possibly TRBD1 for D (5 bases). Germline loops: CDR1 KGHSH, CDR2 LQKENI. Trimming left V 3 bases short and J 0 bases short, with 15 bases between. This CDR3 contains 17 residues. CDR3 DNA: TGTGCCAGCTCACCGGGTCAGGGCTCGCCCTCTGGAAACACCATATATTTT. It translates to CASSPGQGSPSGNTIYF.

This clone is a singleton in its sample. The chain employs TRBV6-5 and TRBJ1-2, with D uncertain. From germline, CDR1 is MNHEY and CDR2 SVGAGI. V was trimmed by 1 base and J by 7 bases, leaving 13 bases between them. The CDR3 consists of 14 residues. CDR3 sequence reads: CASSYFSGKGGYTF. The DNA of the CDR3 is TGTGCCAGCAGTTACTTCTCGGGGAAAGGTGGCTACACCTTC.

This chain links TRBV6-5 with TRBJ1-2; TRBD1 agrees at 7 bases. Trimming removed 2 bases from V and 4 bases from J; junction bases left unmatched: 4. The germline V gene has CDR1 MNHEY and CDR2 SVGAGI. The CDR3 consists of 14 residues. The CDR3 coding sequence is TGTGCCAGCAGTTACGACAGGGCTCCCTATGGCTACACCTTC. Translating gives CASSYDRAPYGYTF.

This chain links TRBV19 with TRBJ2-6, with 7 bases lining up with TRBD1. J gave up 9 bases and V 4 bases, and 9 bases lay outside the gene matches. CDR1 and CDR2 (germline): LNHDA, SQIVND (reference sequence). The CDR3 is made up of 15 amino acids. The CDR3: CASSRETGEYNVLTF. The CDR3 nucleotides read TGTGCCAGTAGTAGAGAAACAGGGGAATACAACGTCCTGACTTTC.

The chain recombines TRBV28 with TRBJ2-2; the D gene is possibly TRBD2 (6 bases). The germline V gene encodes CDR1 MDHEN and CDR2 SYDVKM. This CDR3 spans 13 amino acids. V lost 7 bases and J lost 6, with 12 bases in between. The CDR3 DNA follows: TGTGCCAGCAAGGTGGGAGGTGCCGGGGAGCTGTTTTTT. Translation: CASKVGGAGELFF.

J is TRBJ2-7 and V is TRBV27; 8 bases agree with TRBD2. Germline values: CDR1 MNHEY, CDR2 SMNVEV (reference sequence). The CDR3 spans 15 residues. J was trimmed by 2 bases and V by 4 bases; bases with no gene match: 7. The CDR3, as DNA: TGTGCCAGCAGTTCGCCGGGACTAGGGACCTACGAGCAGTACTTC. Translating gives CASSSPGLGTYEQYF.

The chain employs TRBV5-6 and TRBJ1-4; D unclear. From germline, CDR1 is SGHDT and CDR2 YYEEEE. The length of the CDR3 is 14 residues. V lost 1 base to trimming and J lost 0 bases, with 4 bases between them. For the CDR3, the DNA is TGTGCCAGCAGCTTGATCGCAACTAATGAAAAACTGTTTTTT. It is translated as CASSLIATNEKLFF.

The chain is built from TRBV18 and TRBJ2-1, with 14 bases matching TRBD2. With V trimmed by 4 bases and J by 7 bases, 6 bases remained unmatched. Germline V gene lookup returns CDR1 KGHSH and CDR2 LQKENI. CDR3 length: 16 residues. The CDR3 loop reads CASSQGTSGSGNEQFF. Here the CDR3 DNA reads TGTGCCAGCTCACAGGGGACTAGCGGGAGTGGGAATGAGCAGTTCTTC.

This chain links TRBV4-1 with TRBJ1-5; no definite D call. From germline, CDR1 is MGHRA and CDR2 YSYEKL. V was clipped by 3 bases and J by 7 bases, with 10 bases between them. CDR3 length: 13 residues. The CDR3 sequence: CASSQVMGQPQHF. The DNA of the CDR3 is TGCGCCAGCAGCCAGGTGATGGGCCAGCCCCAGCATTTT.

V usage is TRBV5-1 and J usage is TRBJ2-1; TRBD2 is a possible D gene (5 bases). CDR3 length: 15 amino acids. Germline CDR1 is SGHRS and CDR2 is YFSETQ. Trimming left V 4 bases short and J 2 bases short, with 13 bases between. CDR3 DNA sequence: TGCGCCAGCAGCGCGAGCGGAACTACCTACAATGAGCAGTTCTTC. It translates to CASSASGTTYNEQFF.

V and J are TRBV18 and TRBJ2-5; D uncertain. The CDR3 length is 11 residues. V lost 3 bases and J 5 bases, leaving 4 bases between the germline ends. Germline V gene lookup returns CDR1 KGHSH and CDR2 LQKENI. CDR3 amino acids: CASSPLETQYF. CDR3 nucleotides: TGTGCCAGCTCACCCCTGGAGACCCAGTACTTC.

J is TRBJ1-5 and V is TRBV19; D uncertain. V was shortened by 5 bases and J by 3 bases, with 17 bases between the two germline ends. Germline CDR1 LNHDA, CDR2 SQIVND (reference sequence). The CDR3 is 16 residues long. CDR3 amino acids: CASSPRGAGDNQPQHF. The DNA of the CDR3 is TGTGCCAGTAGTCCCCGGGGAGCCGGGGACAATCAGCCCCAGCATTTT.

V gene TRBV27 combines with J gene TRBJ1-2, with 8 nucleotides matching TRBD1. This CDR3 is built from 14 residues. Germline CDR1 and CDR2: MNHEY and SMNVEV (reference sequence). The J segment lost 4 bases and the V segment lost 6 bases, leaving 7 bases of the junction unmatched. The CDR3 loop is CASRGQGRSYGYTF. The CDR3 bases are TGTGCCAGCAGAGGACAGGGACGCTCCTATGGCTACACCTTC.

The chain is built from TRBV28 and TRBJ1-4; TRBD1 aligns across 9 bases. This CDR3 is built from 16 residues. CDR1 is MDHEN and CDR2 is SYDVKM in the germline V gene. Unmatched junction bases numbered 5, after V lost 5 bases and J lost 1 base. The CDR3 DNA sequence: TGTGCCAGCAGTCCGTGGGACAGGGTAACTAATGAAAAACTGTTTTTT. Translating it yields CASSPWDRVTNEKLFF.

This clone is a singleton in its sample. The genes are TRBV30 and TRBJ1-5, with D possibly TRBD1 on 6 matching bases. V was trimmed by 2 bases and J by 0 bases, leaving 11 bases between them. This CDR3 has 15 residues. Germline assignment: CDR1 GTSNPN and CDR2 SVGIG (reference sequence). This CDR3 is CAWSQGRYSNQPQHF. Written as DNA, the CDR3 is TGTGCCTGGAGTCAGGGGCGTTATAGCAATCAGCCCCAGCATTTT.

This sequence joins TRBV11-2 and TRBJ2-2; possible D gene TRBD2, 5 bases. The CDR3 has 15 residues. Germline loops: CDR1 SGHAT, CDR2 FQNNGV. V lost 2 bases to trimming and J lost 4 bases, with 11 bases between them. CDR3 in amino acids: CASSLPQAGTGELFF. DNA of the CDR3: TGTGCCAGCAGCTTACCCCAGGCGGGCACCGGGGAGCTGTTTTTT.

The chain uses TRBV2 and TRBJ1-1; the D gene is possibly TRBD1 (5 bases). V was shortened by 6 bases and J by 7 bases, with 9 bases between the two germline ends. Germline CDR1 SNHLY, CDR2 FYNNEI. The CDR3 has 11 amino acids. CDR3 region: CASRRGGEAFF. The CDR3 region has the DNA TGTGCCAGCAGGAGGGGAGGTGAAGCTTTCTTT.

This clone was seen just once. The V call is TRBV15, the J call TRBJ2-3; 7 positions match TRBD2. CDR3 length: 16 residues. Germline-derived CDR1 and CDR2 are LNHNV and YYDKDF (reference sequence). Unmatched junction bases numbered 5, after V lost 0 bases and J lost 2 bases. CDR3 amino acids: CATSRDGAGYTDTQYF. The CDR3 DNA is TGTGCCACCAGCAGAGATGGAGCGGGGTACACAGATACGCAGTATTTT. The full variable domain, rest sourced from reference TRBV15 and TRBJ2-3, is DAMVIQNPRYQVTQFGKPVTLSCSQTLNHNVMYWYQQKSSQAPKLLFHYYDKDFNNEADTPDNFQSRRPNTSFCFLDIRSPGLGDTAMYLCATSRDGAGYTDTQYFGPGTRLTVL.